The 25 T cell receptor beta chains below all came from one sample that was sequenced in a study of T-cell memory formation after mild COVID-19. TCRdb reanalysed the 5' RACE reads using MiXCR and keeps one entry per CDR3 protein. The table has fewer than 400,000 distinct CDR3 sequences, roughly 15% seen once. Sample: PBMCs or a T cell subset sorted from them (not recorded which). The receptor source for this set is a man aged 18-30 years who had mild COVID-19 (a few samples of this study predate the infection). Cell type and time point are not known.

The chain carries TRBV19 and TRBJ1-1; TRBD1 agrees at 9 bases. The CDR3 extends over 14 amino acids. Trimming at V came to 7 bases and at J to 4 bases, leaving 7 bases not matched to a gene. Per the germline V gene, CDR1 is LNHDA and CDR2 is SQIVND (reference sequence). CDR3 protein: CASTPGTGFTEAFF. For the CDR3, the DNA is TGTGCCAGTACCCCCGGGACAGGGTTCACTGAAGCTTTCTTT.

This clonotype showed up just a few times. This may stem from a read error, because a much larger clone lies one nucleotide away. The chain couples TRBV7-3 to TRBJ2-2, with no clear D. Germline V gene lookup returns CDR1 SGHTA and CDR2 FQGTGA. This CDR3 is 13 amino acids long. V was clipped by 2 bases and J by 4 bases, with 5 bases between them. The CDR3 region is CASSLDPTGELFF. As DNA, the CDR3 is TGTGCCAGCAGCTTAGACCCCACCGGGGAGCTGTTTTTT.

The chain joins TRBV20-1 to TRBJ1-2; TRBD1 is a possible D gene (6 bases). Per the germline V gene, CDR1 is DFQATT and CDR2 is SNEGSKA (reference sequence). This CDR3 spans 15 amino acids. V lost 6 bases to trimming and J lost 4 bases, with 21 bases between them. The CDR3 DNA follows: TGCAGTGCCCTGAATTACAGGGATTCTGTCTATGGCTACACCTTC. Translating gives CSALNYRDSVYGYTF.

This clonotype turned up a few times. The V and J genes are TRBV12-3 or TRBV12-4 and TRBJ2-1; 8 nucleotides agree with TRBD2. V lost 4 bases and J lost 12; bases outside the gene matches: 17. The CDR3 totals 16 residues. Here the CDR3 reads CASSSIRTSRLSLQFF. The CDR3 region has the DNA TGTGCCAGCAGTTCCATCCGGACTAGCCGATTATCCCTGCAGTTCTTC.

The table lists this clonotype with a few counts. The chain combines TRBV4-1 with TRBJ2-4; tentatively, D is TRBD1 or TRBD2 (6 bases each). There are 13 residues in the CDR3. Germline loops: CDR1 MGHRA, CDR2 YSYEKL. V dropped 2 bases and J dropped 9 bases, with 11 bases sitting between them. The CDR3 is CASSQPRGAIQYF. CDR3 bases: TGCGCCAGCAGCCAACCAAGGGGGGCCATTCAGTACTTC.

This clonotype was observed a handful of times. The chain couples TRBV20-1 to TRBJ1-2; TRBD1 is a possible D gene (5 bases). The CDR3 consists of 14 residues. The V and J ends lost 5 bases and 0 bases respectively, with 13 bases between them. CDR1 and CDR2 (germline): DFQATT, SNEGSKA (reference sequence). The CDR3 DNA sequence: TGCAGTGCTGCCCTGGGGGATTCTAACTATGGCTACACCTTC. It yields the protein CSAALGDSNYGYTF.

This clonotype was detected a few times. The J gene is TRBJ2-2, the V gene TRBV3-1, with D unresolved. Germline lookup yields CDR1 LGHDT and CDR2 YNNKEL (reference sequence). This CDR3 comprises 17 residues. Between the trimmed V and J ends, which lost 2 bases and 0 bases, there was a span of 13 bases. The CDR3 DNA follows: TGTGCCAGCAGCCAATGGCATAGCTACGCGAACACCGGGGAGCTGTTTTTT. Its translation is CASSQWHSYANTGELFF.

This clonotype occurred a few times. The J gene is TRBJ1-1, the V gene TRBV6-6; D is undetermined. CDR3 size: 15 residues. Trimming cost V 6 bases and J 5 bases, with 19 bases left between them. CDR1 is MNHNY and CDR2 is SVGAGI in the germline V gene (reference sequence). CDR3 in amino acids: CASRHLRSGGTEAFF. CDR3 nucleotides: TGTGCCAGCAGGCACCTACGATCGGGAGGGACTGAAGCTTTCTTT.

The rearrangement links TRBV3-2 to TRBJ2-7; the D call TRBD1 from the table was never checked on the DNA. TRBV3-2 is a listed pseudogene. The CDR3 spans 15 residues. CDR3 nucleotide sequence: TGTGCCAGCAGCCTCGGACACAGGAGCTCCTACGAGCAGTACGTC. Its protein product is CASSLGHRSSYEQYV.

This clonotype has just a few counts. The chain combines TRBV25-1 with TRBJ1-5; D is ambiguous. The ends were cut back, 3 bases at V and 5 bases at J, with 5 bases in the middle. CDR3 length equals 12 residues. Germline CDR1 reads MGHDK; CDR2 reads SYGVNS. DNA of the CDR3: TGTGCCAGCAGTGATGAGGATCAGCCCCAGCATTTT. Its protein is CASSDEDQPQHF.

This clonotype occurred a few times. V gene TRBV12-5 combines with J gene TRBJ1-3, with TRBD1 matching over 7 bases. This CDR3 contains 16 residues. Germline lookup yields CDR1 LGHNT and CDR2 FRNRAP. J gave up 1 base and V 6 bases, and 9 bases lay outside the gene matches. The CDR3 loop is CASGDLQGPSGNTIYF. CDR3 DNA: TGTGCTAGTGGCGATTTACAGGGGCCATCTGGAAACACCATATATTTT.

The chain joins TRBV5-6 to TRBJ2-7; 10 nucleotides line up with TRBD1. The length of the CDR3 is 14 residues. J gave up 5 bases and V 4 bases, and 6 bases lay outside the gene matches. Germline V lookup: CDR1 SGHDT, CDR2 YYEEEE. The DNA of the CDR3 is TGTGCCAGCAGCATAGGGACAGGGGTACACGAGCAGTACTTC. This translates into CASSIGTGVHEQYF.

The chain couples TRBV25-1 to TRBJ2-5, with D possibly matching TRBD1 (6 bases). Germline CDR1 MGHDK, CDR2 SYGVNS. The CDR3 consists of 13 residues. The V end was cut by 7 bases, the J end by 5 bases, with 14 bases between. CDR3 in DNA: TGTGCCAGCATCGGACAGCTCGGGGAGACCCAGTACTTC. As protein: CASIGQLGETQYF.

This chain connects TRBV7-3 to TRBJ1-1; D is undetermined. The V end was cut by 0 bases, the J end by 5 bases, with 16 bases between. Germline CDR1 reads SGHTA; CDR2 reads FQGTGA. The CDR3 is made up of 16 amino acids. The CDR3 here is CASSLTLGGPGTEAFF. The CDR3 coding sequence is TGTGCCAGCAGCTTAACGTTAGGCGGCCCAGGAACTGAAGCTTTCTTT.

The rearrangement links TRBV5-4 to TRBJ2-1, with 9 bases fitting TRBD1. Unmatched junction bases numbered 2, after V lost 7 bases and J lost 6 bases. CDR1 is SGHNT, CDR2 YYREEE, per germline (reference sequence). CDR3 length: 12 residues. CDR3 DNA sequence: TGTGCCAGCTCGGACAGGGGCAATGAGCAGTTCTTC. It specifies CASSDRGNEQFF.

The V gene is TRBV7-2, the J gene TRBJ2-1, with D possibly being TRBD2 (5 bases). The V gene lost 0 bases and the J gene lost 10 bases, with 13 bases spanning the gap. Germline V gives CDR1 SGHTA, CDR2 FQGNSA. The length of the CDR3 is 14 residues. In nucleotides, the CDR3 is TGTGCCAGCAGCTTAGCGCTCGGGATGGGGGAGCAGTTCTTC. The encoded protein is CASSLALGMGEQFF. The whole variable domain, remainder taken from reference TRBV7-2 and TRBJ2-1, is GAGVSQSPSNKVTEKGKDVELRCDPISGHTALYWYRQSLGQGLEFLIYFQGNSAPDKSGLPSDRFSAERTGGSVSTLTIQRTQQEDSAVYLCASSLALGMGEQFFGPGTRLTVL.

CDR3 nucleotide sequence: TGTGCCAGCAGCCATAGACGGGGGGATAACTATGGCTACACCTTC. Its translation: CASSHRRGDNYGYTF. The chain recombines TRBV3-1 with TRBJ1-2; tentatively, D is TRBD1 (5 bases). Trimming pared 3 bases from V and 1 base from J, leaving 12 bases between. This CDR3 has 15 residues. From germline, CDR1 is LGHDT and CDR2 YNNKEL (reference sequence).

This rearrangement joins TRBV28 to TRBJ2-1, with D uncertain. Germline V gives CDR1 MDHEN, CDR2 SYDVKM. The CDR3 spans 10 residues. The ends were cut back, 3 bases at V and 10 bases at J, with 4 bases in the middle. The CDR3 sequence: CASSFGEQFF. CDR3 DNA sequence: TGTGCCAGCAGTTTCGGCGAGCAGTTCTTC.

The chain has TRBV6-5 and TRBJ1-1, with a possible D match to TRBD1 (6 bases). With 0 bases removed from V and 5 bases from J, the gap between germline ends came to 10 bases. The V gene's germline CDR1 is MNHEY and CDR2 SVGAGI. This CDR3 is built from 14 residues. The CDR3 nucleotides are TGTGCCAGCAGTTACTCAGGGGGGTTGACTGAAGCTTTCTTT. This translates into CASSYSGGLTEAFF.

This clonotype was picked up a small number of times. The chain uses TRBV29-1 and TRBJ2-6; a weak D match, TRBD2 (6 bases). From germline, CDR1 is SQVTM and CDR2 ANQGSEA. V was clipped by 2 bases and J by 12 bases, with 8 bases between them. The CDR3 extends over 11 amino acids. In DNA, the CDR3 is TGCAGCGTTGAATCCGGGAGCGTCCTGACTTTC. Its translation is CSVESGSVLTF.

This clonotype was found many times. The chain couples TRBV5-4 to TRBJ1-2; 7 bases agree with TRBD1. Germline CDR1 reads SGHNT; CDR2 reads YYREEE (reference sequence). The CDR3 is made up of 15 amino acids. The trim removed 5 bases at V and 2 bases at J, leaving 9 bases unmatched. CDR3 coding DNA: TGTGCCAGCAGACCGACGAGACAGGGAAACTATGGCTACACCTTC. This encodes CASRPTRQGNYGYTF.

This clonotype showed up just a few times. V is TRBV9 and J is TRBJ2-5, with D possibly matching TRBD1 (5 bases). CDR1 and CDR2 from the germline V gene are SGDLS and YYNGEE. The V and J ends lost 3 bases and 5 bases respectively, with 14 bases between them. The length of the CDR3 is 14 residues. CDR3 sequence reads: CASSGPTGRETQYF. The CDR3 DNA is TGTGCCAGCAGCGGACCCACAGGAAGGGAGACCCAGTACTTC.

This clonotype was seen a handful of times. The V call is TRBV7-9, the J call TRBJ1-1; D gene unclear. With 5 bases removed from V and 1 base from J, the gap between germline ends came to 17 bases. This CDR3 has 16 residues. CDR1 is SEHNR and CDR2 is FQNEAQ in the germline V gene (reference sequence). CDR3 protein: CASSPRLGGENTEAFF. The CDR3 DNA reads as TGTGCCAGCAGCCCACGCCTCGGTGGGGAGAACACTGAAGCTTTCTTT.

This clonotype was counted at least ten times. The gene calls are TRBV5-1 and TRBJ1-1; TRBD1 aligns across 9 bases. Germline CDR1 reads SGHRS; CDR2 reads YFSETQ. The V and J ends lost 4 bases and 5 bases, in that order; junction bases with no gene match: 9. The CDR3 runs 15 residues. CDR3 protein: CASSKGTGLETEAFF. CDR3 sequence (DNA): TGCGCCAGCAGCAAAGGGACAGGGCTGGAGACTGAAGCTTTCTTT.

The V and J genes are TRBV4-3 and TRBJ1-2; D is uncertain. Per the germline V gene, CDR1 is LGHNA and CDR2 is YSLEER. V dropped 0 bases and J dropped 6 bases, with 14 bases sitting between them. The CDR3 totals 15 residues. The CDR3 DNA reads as TGCGCCAGCAGCCAAGATCGAGGACGATACGATGGCTACACCTTC. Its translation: CASSQDRGRYDGYTF.